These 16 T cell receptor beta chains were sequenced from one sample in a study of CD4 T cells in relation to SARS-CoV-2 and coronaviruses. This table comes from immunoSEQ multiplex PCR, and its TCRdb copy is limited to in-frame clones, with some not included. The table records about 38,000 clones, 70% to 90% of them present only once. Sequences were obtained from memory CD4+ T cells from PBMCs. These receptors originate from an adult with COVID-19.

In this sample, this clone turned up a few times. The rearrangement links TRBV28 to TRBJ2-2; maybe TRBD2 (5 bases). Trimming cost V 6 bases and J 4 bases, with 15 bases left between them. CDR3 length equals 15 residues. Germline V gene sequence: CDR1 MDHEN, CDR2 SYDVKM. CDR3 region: CASRPPKGGTGELFF. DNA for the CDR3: TGTGCCAGCAGACCCCCGAAAGGAGGCACCGGGGAGCTGTTTTTT.

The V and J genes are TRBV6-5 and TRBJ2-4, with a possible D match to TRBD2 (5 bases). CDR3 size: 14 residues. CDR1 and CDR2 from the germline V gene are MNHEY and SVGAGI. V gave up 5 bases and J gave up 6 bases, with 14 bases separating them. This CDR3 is CASSRGDRGNIQYF. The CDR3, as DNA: TGTGCCAGCAGTCGTGGGGATCGGGGAAACATTCAGTACTTC.

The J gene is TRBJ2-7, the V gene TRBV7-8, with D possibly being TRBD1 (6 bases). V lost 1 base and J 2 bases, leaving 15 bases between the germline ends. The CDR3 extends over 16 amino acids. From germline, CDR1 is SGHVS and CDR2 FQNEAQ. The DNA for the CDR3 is TGTGCCAGCAGCTTAGTTTCGACAGGTCAACCCTACGAGCAGTACTTC. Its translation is CASSLVSTGQPYEQYF.

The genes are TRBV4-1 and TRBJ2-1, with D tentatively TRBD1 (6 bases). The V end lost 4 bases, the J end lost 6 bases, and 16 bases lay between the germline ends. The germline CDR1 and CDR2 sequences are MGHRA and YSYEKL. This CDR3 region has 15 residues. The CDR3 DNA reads TGCGCCAGCAGCCCCGTCGGTTTAGGGGGCAATGAGCAGTTCTTC. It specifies CASSPVGLGGNEQFF.

The CDR3 here is CASERQETQYF. The CDR3 region has the DNA TGTGCCAGCGAGAGACAAGAGACCCAGTACTTC. This sequence joins TRBV9 and TRBJ2-5; D is undetermined. CDR1 SGDLS and CDR2 YYNGEE come from the germline V gene. The V gene lost 7 bases and the J gene lost 2 bases, with 6 bases spanning the gap. CDR3 length: 11 residues.

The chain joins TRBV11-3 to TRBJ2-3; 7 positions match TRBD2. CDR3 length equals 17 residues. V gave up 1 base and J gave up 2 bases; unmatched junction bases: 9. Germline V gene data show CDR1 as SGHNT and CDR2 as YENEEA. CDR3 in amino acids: CASSLAGTTILTDTQYF. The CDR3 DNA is TGTGCCAGCAGCTTAGCAGGGACTACCATACTCACAGATACGCAGTATTTT.

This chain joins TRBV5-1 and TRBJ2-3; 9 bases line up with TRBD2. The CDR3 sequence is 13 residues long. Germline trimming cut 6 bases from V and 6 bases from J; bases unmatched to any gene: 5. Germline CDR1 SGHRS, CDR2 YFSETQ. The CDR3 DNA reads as TGCGCCAGCAAGGTAGCGGGGGCGGATACGCAGTATTTT. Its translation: CASKVAGADTQYF.

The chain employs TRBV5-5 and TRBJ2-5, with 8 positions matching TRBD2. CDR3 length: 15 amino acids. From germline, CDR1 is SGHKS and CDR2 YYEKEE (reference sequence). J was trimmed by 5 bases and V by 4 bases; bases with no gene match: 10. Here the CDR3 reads CASSPAGAGGETQYF. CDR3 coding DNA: TGTGCCAGCAGCCCCGCCGGGGCGGGGGGTGAGACCCAGTACTTC.

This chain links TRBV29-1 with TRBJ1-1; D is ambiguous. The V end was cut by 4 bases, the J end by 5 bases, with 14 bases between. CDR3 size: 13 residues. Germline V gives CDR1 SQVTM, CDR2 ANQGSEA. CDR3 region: CSVGGRARTEAFF. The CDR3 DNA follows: TGCAGCGTTGGTGGGAGGGCGCGAACTGAAGCTTTCTTT. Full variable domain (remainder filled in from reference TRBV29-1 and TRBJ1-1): SAVISQKPSRDICQRGTSLTIQCQVDSQVTMMFWYRQQPGQSLTLIATANQGSEATYESGFVIDKFPISRPNLTFSTLTVSNMSPEDSSIYLCSVGGRARTEAFFGQGTRLTVV.

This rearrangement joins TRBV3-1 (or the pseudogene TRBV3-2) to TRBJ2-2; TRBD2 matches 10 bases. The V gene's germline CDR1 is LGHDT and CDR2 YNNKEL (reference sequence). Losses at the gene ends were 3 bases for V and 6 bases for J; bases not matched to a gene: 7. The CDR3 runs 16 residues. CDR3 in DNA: TGTGCCAGCAGCCATCGTTCAGCGGGGGGGCCCGGGGAGCTGTTTTTT. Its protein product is CASSHRSAGGPGELFF.

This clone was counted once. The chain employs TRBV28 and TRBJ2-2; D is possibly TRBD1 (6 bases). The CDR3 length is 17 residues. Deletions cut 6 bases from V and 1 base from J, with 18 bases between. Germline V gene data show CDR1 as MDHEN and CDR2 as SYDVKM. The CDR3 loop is CASRIRRGRGNTGELFF. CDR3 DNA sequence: TGTGCCAGCAGAATCCGACGAGGCAGGGGGAACACCGGGGAGCTGTTTTTT.

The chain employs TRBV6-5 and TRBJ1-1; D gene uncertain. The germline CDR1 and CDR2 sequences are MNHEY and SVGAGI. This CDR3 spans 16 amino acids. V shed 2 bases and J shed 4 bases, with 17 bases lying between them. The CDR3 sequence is CASSYVLISQPTEAFF. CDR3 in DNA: TGTGCCAGCAGTTACGTATTGATTTCACAACCCACTGAAGCTTTCTTT.

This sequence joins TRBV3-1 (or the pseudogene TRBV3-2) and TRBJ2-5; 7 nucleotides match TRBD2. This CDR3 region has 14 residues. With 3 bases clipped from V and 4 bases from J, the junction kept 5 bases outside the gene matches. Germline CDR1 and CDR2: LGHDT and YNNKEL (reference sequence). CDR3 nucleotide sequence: TGTGCCAGCAGCCATCATGGCGGGGGAGAGACCCAGTACTTC. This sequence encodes CASSHHGGGETQYF.

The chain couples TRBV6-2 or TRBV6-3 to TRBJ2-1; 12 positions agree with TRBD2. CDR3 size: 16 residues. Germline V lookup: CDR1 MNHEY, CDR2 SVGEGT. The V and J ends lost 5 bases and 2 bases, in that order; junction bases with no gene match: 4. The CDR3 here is CASSTGLAGPYNEQFF. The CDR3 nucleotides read TGTGCCAGCAGTACCGGACTAGCGGGGCCCTACAATGAGCAGTTCTTC.

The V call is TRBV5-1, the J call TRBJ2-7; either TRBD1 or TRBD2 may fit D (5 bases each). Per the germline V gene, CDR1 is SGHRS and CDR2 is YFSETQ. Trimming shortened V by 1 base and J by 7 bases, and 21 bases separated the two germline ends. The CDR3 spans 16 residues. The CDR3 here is CASSLRARQGSGEQYF. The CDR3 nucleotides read TGCGCCAGCAGCTTGAGGGCGAGGCAGGGTTCGGGAGAGCAGTACTTC.

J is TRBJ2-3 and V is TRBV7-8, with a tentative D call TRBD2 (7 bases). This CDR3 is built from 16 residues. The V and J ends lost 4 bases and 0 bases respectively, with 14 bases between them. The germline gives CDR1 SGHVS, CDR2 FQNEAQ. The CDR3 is CASSYSRGGSTDTQYF. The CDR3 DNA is TGTGCCAGCAGCTACTCAAGGGGGGGTAGCACAGATACGCAGTATTTT. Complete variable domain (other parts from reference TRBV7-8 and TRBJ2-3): GAGVSQSPRYKVAKRGQDVALRCDPISGHVSLFWYQQALGQGPEFLTYFQNEAQLDKSGLPSDRFFAERPEGSVSTLKIQRTQQEDSAVYLCASSYSRGGSTDTQYFGPGTRLTVL.